The 20 T cell receptor beta chains in this list originate from one sample, sequenced in a study of cytomegalovirus exposure and HLA in healthy donors. The PCR was carried out with 60 Vbeta primers and 13 Jbeta primers. Libraries were prepared by immunoSEQ multiplex PCR; TCRdb keeps only in-frame clonotypes and omits some of them. The data contain more than 100,000 clones, roughly 85% of them singletons. Input material: PBMCs. The source of these receptors is a man aged 35 to 55 in good health and CMV-seronegative.

The V and J genes are TRBV27 and TRBJ2-7; no definite D call. CDR1 MNHEY and CDR2 SMNVEV come from the germline V gene (reference sequence). The CDR3 runs to 14 residues. V lost 2 bases to trimming and J lost 1 base, with 9 bases between them. The CDR3 here is CASSLSDTSYEQYF. For the CDR3, the DNA is TGTGCCAGCAGTTTAAGTGACACATCCTACGAGCAGTACTTC.

The rearrangement uses TRBV5-6 and TRBJ2-1, with TRBD2 matching over 9 bases. The CDR3 consists of 16 residues. V lost 2 bases, J lost 7 bases, and 10 bases stayed unmatched. Germline lookup yields CDR1 SGHDT and CDR2 YYEEEE. DNA of the CDR3: TGTGCCAGCAGCTTATCCCTCGCTAGCGGGGAAAATGAGCAGTTCTTC. This gives the protein CASSLSLASGENEQFF.

CDR3 nucleotide sequence: TGTGCCAGCAGCTTGGACAGGTTTTTAGATACGCAGTATTTT. Protein product: CASSLDRFLDTQYF. The V gene is TRBV5-6, the J gene TRBJ2-3; maybe TRBD1 (5 bases). The V end was cut by 0 bases, the J end by 5 bases, with 10 bases between. This CDR3 has 14 residues. Germline-derived CDR1 and CDR2 are SGHDT and YYEEEE.

This clone was detected a few times. The rearrangement uses TRBV5-1 and TRBJ2-5, with D possibly TRBD2 on 6 matching bases. Between the trimmed V and J ends, which lost 0 bases and 4 bases, there was a span of 13 bases. The CDR3 sequence is 15 residues long. The V gene's germline CDR1 is SGHRS and CDR2 YFSETQ. The CDR3 is CASSLAPGRGETQYF. CDR3 DNA: TGCGCCAGCAGCTTGGCTCCAGGGCGGGGAGAGACCCAGTACTTC.

The chain is built from TRBV7-3 and TRBJ1-1; 8 positions match TRBD1. V shed 5 bases, J shed 2 bases, and the junction held 10 bases outside the gene matches. The length of the CDR3 is 16 residues. Germline CDR1 is SGHTA and CDR2 is FQGTGA. Here the CDR3 reads CASSKAPQGANTEAFF. CDR3 bases: TGTGCCAGCAGCAAGGCCCCTCAGGGGGCTAACACTGAAGCTTTCTTT.

The chain is built from TRBV7-6 and TRBJ2-7, with D perhaps TRBD2 (6 bases). CDR1 is SGHVS, CDR2 FNYEAQ, per germline. The CDR3 covers 12 residues. The V and J ends lost 2 bases and 7 bases respectively, with 9 bases between them. The CDR3 DNA reads as TGTGCCAGCAGCTTACTTGGGAGGGAGCAGTACTTC. Its protein is CASSLLGREQYF.

V gene TRBV10-3 combines with J gene TRBJ2-3; perhaps TRBD1 as D (6 bases). The length of the CDR3 is 13 residues. Germline assignment: CDR1 ENHRY and CDR2 SYGVKD. V was shortened by 7 bases and J by 2 bases, with 10 bases between the two germline ends. DNA for the CDR3: TGTGCCATCATGGACAGCAACACAGATACGCAGTATTTT. It encodes CAIMDSNTDTQYF.

The V and J genes are TRBV11-2 and TRBJ2-2, with 7 nucleotides matching TRBD2. This CDR3 is built from 18 residues. Germline V gene lookup returns CDR1 SGHAT and CDR2 FQNNGV. J lost 1 base, V lost 5 bases, and 13 bases had no gene match. The CDR3 here is CASSGSHDSGENTGELFF. The DNA for the CDR3 is TGTGCCAGCAGCGGATCGCACGACAGCGGGGAGAACACCGGGGAGCTGTTTTTT. The complete variable domain, with remaining parts taken from reference TRBV11-2 and TRBJ2-2, reads EAGVAQSPRYKIIEKRQSVAFWCNPISGHATLYWYQQILGQGPKLLIQFQNNGVVDDSQLPKDRFSAERLKGVDSTLKIQPAKLEDSAVYLCASSGSHDSGENTGELFFGEGSRLTVL.

The rearrangement links TRBV11-3 to TRBJ2-3; TRBD1 is a possible D gene (8 bases). Trimming took off 4 bases at V and 5 bases at J, with 13 bases between the two ends. The CDR3 is made up of 14 amino acids. The germline gives CDR1 SGHNT, CDR2 YENEEA. CDR3 DNA: TGTGCCAGCAGCTCGACAGGGGAGGGAGATACGCAGTATTTT. Translation gives CASSSTGEGDTQYF.

This sequence joins TRBV4-1 and TRBJ1-5; the D is unclear. V dropped 6 bases and J dropped 4 bases, with 13 bases sitting between them. In germline, CDR1 is MGHRA, CDR2 YSYEKL. This CDR3 has 14 amino acids. This CDR3 is CASSVSPENQPQHF. CDR3 sequence (DNA): TGCGCCAGCAGTGTGAGTCCTGAGAATCAGCCCCAGCATTTT.

The chain is built from TRBV27 and TRBJ1-2; TRBD1 agrees at 7 bases. V trimming: 3 bases; J trimming: 6 bases; junction bases outside the gene matches: 4. The germline V gene encodes CDR1 MNHEY and CDR2 SMNVEV (reference sequence). This CDR3 is 13 amino acids long. The CDR3 nucleotides are TGTGCCAGCAGTTTTGACAGGGTCAATGGCTACACCTTC. The encoded protein is CASSFDRVNGYTF.

With regard to this clone: The sample contains more than one DNA sequence encoding this CDR3. V usage is TRBV29-1 and J usage is TRBJ2-2, with D perhaps matching TRBD1 (5 bases). The CDR3 is 14 residues long. Germline V lookup: CDR1 SQVTM, CDR2 ANQGSEA. Between the trimmed V and J ends, which lost 3 bases and 0 bases, there was a span of 8 bases. The CDR3, as DNA: TGCAGCGTTGAGGAACAGGCGAACACCGGGGAGCTGTTTTTT. It is translated as CSVEEQANTGELFF.

This chain links TRBV29-1 with TRBJ1-2; D possibly corresponds to TRBD1 (5 bases). CDR3 length: 14 amino acids. Deletions cut 4 bases from V and 6 bases from J, with 18 bases between. The germline CDR1 and CDR2 sequences are SQVTM and ANQGSEA. The chain's CDR3 is CSVGQSREGDGYTF. In DNA, the CDR3 is TGCAGCGTTGGGCAAAGCAGGGAGGGAGATGGCTACACCTTC.

V and J are TRBV5-5 and TRBJ2-7; 7 bases line up with TRBD1. Germline V gene sequence: CDR1 SGHKS, CDR2 YYEKEE (reference sequence). The CDR3 is 15 residues long. Unmatched junction bases numbered 7, after V lost 3 bases and J lost 1 base. DNA for the CDR3: TGTGCCAGCAGCTGGGGGACAGCCTTATCCTACGAGCAGTACTTC. Translating it yields CASSWGTALSYEQYF.

In DNA form, the CDR3 reads TGCAGCGTTGAAGACCCCGTCACGCAAGGGGCGAGGGAGCAGTACTTC. Translating gives CSVEDPVTQGAREQYF. The chain employs TRBV29-1 and TRBJ2-7; perhaps TRBD1 as D (5 bases). The germline V and J ends were trimmed by 0 bases and 7 bases, with 22 bases remaining between them. The CDR3 consists of 16 residues. CDR1 and CDR2 from the germline V gene are SQVTM and ANQGSEA.

The chain is built from TRBV25-1 and TRBJ1-4; D may be TRBD1 (6 bases). The germline V and J ends were trimmed by 4 bases and 2 bases, with 11 bases remaining between them. The CDR3 is made up of 15 amino acids. Germline assignment: CDR1 MGHDK and CDR2 SYGVNS. The CDR3 here is CASSVTGFTNEKLFF. Here the CDR3 DNA reads TGTGCCAGCAGTGTAACAGGGTTCACTAATGAAAAACTGTTTTTT.

The rearrangement uses TRBV6-5 and TRBJ2-1; TRBD1 matches at 8 bases. Unmatched junction bases numbered 0, after V lost 4 bases and J lost 7 bases. Germline V CDR1 and CDR2: MNHEY, SVGAGI. The CDR3 loop spans 12 amino acids. The CDR3 nucleotides read TGTGCCAGCAGTTGGGACAGGAATGAGCAGTTCTTC. Translating it yields CASSWDRNEQFF.

The chain joins TRBV29-1 to TRBJ2-7, with TRBD2 as a possible D gene (6 bases). Per the germline V gene, CDR1 is SQVTM and CDR2 is ANQGSEA. Trimming shortened V by 6 bases and J by 7 bases, and 16 bases separated the two germline ends. The CDR3 extends over 12 amino acids. DNA for the CDR3: TGCAGCGTGGGGACTGGGTATTTAGAGCAGTACTTC. Translating it yields CSVGTGYLEQYF.

This chain connects TRBV7-8 to TRBJ2-3; D perhaps matches TRBD1 (5 bases). This CDR3 is built from 14 residues. Between the trimmed V and J ends, which lost 5 bases and 2 bases, there was a span of 11 bases. Germline V gene lookup returns CDR1 SGHVS and CDR2 FQNEAQ. The CDR3, as DNA: TGTGCCAGCAGCCCCCGACAGATCACAGATACGCAGTATTTT. Translated, it gives CASSPRQITDTQYF.

In DNA form, the CDR3 reads TGTGCCAGCAGTCCCGGACAGGAGCCCTACAATGAGCAGTTCTTC. The encoded protein is CASSPGQEPYNEQFF. The J gene is TRBJ2-1, the V gene TRBV5-4; 7 bases are a match to TRBD1. CDR3 size: 15 residues. The J segment lost 2 bases and the V segment lost 5 bases, leaving 7 bases of the junction unmatched. The V gene's germline CDR1 is SGHNT and CDR2 YYREEE (reference sequence).